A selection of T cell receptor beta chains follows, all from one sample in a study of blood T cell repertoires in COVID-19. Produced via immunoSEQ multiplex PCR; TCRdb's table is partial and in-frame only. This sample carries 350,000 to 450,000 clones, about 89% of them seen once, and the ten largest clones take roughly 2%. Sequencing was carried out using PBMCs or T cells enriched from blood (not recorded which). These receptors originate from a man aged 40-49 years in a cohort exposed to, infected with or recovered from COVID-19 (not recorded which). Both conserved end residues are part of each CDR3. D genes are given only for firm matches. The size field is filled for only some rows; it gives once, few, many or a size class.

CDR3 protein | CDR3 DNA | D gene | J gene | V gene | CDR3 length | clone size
CASKFQGLDTGELFF | TGTGCCAGCAAGTTCCAGGGGCTCGACACCGGGGAGCTGTTTTTT | NA | TRBJ2-2 | TRBV2 | 15 | NA
CASSINTDTQYF | TGCGCCAGCAGCATCAACACAGATACGCAGTATTTT | NA | TRBJ2-3 | TRBV5-1 | 12 | NA
CASSLQWNQPQHF | TGTGCCAGCAGTTTACAGTGGAATCAGCCCCAGCATTTT | NA | TRBJ1-5 | TRBV6-5 | 13 | NA
CSVEMAYRTGNEQFF | TGCAGCGTTGAAATGGCCTACCGGACGGGGAATGAGCAGTTCTTC | NA | TRBJ2-1 | TRBV29-1 | 15 | NA
CASSPYERYGYTF | TGTGCCAGCAGCCCCTACGAGCGTTATGGCTACACCTTC | NA | TRBJ1-2 | TRBV5-4 | 13 | NA
CASSSFTGAGNQPQHF | TGTGCCAGCAGTTCCTTCACAGGGGCTGGTAATCAGCCCCAGCATTTT | TRBD1 | TRBJ1-5 | TRBV27 | 16 | once
CASHITGNTEAFF | TGCGCCAGCCATATTACAGGGAACACTGAAGCTTTCTTT | NA | TRBJ1-1 | TRBV10-2 | 13 | NA
CASSAGNTGELFF | TGTGCCAGCAGCGCGGGGAACACCGGGGAGCTGTTTTTT | NA | TRBJ2-2 | TRBV9 | 13 | once
CASSYSIRTKIAEAFF | TGTGCCAGCAGTTACTCGATCAGGACTAAGATAGCTGAAGCTTTCTTT | NA | TRBJ1-1 | TRBV6-5 | 16 | few
CASSKDPTSGPQYF | TGTGCCAGCAGCAAAGATCCGACTAGCGGGCCCCAGTACTTC | NA | TRBJ2-7 | TRBV21-1 | 14 | NA